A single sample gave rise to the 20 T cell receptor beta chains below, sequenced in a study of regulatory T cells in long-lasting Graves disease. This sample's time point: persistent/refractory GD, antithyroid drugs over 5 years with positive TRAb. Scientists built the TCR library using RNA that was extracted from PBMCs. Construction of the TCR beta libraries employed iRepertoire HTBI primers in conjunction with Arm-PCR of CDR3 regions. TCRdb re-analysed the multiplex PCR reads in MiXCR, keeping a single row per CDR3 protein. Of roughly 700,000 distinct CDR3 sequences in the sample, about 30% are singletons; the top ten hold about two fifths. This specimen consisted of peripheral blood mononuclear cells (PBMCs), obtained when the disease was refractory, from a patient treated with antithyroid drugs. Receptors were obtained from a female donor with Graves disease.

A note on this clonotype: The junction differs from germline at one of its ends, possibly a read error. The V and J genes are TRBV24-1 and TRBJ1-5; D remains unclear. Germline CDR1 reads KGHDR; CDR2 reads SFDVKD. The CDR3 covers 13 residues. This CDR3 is CATSGGRFQPQRF. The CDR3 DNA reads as TGTGCCACCAGTGGAGGGAGGTTCCAGCCCCAGCGTTTT.

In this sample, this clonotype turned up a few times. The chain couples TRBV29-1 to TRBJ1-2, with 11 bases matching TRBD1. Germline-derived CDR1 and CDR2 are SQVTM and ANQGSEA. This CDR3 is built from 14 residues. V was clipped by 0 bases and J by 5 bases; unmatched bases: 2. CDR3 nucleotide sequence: TGCAGCGTTGAAGAGGGACAGGGGGTTTATGGCTACACCTTC. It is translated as CSVEEGQGVYGYTF. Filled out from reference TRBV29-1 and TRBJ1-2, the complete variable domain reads SAVISQKPSRDICQRGTSLTIQCQVDSQVTMMFWYRQQPGQSLTLIATANQGSEATYESGFVIDKFPISRPNLTFSTLTVSNMSPEDSSIYLCSVEEGQGVYGYTFGSGTRLTVV.

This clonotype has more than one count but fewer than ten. This CDR3 is CASSDRVREKLFF. In DNA, the CDR3 is TGTGCCAGCAGTGACAGGGTTAGAGAAAAACTGTTTTTT. The V call is TRBV6-2 or TRBV6-3, the J call TRBJ1-4, with 7 positions matching TRBD1. The CDR3 is 13 residues long. V was pared by 5 bases and J by 8 bases, with 5 bases of the junction left unmatched. In germline, CDR1 is MNHEY, CDR2 SVGEGT.

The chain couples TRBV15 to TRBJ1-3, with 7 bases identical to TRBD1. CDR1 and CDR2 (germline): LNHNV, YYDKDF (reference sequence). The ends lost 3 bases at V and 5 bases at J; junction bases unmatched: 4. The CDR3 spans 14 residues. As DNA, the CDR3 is TGTGCCACCAGCAGCCGGGACAGTCGAAACACCATATATTTT. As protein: CATSSRDSRNTIYF. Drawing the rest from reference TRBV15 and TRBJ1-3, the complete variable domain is DAMVIQNPRYQVTQFGKPVTLSCSQTLNHNVMYWYQQKSSQAPKLLFHYYDKDFNNEADTPDNFQSRRPNTSFCFLDIRSPGLGDTAMYLCATSSRDSRNTIYFGEGSWLTVV.

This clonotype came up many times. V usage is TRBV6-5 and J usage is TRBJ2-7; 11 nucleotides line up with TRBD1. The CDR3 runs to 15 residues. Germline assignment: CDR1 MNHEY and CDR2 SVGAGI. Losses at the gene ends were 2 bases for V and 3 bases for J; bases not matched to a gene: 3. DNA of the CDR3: TGTGCCAGCAGTTACGGGGGACAGGGGGTCTACGAGCAGTACTTC. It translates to CASSYGGQGVYEQYF.

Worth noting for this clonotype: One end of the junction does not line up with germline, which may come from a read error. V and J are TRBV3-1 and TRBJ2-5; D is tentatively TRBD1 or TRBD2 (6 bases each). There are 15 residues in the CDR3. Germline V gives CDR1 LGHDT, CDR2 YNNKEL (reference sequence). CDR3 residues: CAGSLPGASEETQYF. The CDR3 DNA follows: TGTGCCGGCAGCTTGCCGGGGGCTTCGGAAGAGACCCAGTACTTC.

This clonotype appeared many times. The CDR3 nucleotides are TGTGCCAGCAGTTTGATACGCGTCGAGACCCAGCATTTT. It yields the protein CASSLIRVETQHF. This chain links TRBV28 with TRBJ1-5; D gene uncertain. Trimming stripped 3 bases from V and 11 bases from J, with 14 bases between. The CDR3 consists of 13 residues. Per germline, CDR1 MDHEN and CDR2 SYDVKM.

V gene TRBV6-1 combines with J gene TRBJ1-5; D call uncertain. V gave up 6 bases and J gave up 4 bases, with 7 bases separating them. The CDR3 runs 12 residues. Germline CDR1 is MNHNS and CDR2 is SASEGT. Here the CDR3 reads CASRNGNQPQHF. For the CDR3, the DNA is TGTGCCAGCAGAAATGGAAATCAGCCCCAGCATTTT.

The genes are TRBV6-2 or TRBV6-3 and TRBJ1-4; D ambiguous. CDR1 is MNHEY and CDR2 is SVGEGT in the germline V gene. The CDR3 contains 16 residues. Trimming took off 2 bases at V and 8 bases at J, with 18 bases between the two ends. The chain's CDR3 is CASSYGRILSGEKLFF. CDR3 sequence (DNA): TGTGCCAGCAGTTACGGACGGATCTTGTCGGGAGAAAAACTGTTTTTT.

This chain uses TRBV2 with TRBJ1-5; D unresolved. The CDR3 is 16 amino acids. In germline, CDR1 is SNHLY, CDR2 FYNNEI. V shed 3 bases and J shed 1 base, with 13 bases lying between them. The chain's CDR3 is CASSEWSSDSNQPQHF. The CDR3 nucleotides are TGTGCCAGCAGTGAGTGGAGCAGTGACAGCAATCAGCCCCAGCATTTT.

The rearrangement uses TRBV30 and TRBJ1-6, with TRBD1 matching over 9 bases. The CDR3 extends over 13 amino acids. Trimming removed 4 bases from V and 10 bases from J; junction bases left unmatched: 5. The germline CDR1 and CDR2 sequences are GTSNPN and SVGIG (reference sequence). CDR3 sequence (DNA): TGTGCCTGGAAGGGACAGGGAGAATCACCCCTCCACTTT. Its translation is CAWKGQGESPLHF.

This chain's CDR3 is CAWSLKGNQPQHF. Written as DNA, the CDR3 is TGTGCCTGGAGTCTAAAGGGCAATCAGCCCCAGCATTTT. The chain has TRBV30 and TRBJ1-5; D gene uncertain. This CDR3 is 13 amino acids long. Germline CDR1 reads GTSNPN; CDR2 reads SVGIG (reference sequence). V lost 2 bases, J lost 2 bases, and 7 bases lay in between.

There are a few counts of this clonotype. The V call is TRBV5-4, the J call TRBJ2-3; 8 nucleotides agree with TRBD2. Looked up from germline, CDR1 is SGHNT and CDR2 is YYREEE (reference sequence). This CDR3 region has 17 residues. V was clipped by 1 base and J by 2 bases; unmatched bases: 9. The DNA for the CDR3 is TGTGCCAGCAGCTTGAAGAGCGGGAGCCCGTCCACAGATACGCAGTATTTT. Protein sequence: CASSLKSGSPSTDTQYF.

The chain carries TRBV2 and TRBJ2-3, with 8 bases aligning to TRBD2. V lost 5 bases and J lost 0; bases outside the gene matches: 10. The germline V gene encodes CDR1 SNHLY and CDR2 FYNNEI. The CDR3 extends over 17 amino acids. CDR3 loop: CASSKLPIAGSTDTQYF. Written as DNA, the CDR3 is TGTGCCAGCAGTAAACTACCGATAGCGGGAAGCACAGATACGCAGTATTTT.

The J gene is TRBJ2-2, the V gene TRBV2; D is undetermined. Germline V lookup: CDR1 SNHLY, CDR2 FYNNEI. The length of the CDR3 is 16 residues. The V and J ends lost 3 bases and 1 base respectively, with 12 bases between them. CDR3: CASSDGVGQNTGELFF. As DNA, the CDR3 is TGTGCCAGCAGTGATGGAGTGGGCCAGAACACCGGGGAGCTGTTTTTT.

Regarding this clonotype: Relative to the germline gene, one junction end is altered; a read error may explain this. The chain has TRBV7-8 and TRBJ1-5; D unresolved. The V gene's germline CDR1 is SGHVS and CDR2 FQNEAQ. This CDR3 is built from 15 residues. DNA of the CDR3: TGTGCCAGCAGCTTGGGTGAACGGGCCAATCAGCCCCGGCATTTT. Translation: CASSLGERANQPRHF.

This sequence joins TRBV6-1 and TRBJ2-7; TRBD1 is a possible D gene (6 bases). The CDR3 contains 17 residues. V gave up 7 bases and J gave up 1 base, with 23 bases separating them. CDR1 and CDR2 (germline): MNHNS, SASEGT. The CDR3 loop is CASTPNRGGIGSYEQYF. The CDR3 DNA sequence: TGTGCCAGCACTCCAAACCGAGGGGGTATTGGTTCCTACGAGCAGTACTTC.

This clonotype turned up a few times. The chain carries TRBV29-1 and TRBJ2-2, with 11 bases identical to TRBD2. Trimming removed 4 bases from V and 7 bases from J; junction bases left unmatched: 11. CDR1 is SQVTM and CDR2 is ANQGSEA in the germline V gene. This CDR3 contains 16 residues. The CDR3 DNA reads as TGCAGCGTTGGGACGACTAGCGGGAACGTGGGCGGGGAGCTGTTTTTT. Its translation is CSVGTTSGNVGGELFF.

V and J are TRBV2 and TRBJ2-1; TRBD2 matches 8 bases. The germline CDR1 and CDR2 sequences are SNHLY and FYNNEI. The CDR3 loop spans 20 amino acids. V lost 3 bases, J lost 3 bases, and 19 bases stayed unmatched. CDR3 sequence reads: CASSDAGRGAGFTIYNEQFF. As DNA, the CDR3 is TGTGCCAGCAGTGACGCGGGGCGGGGGGCAGGGTTCACCATCTACAATGAGCAGTTCTTC.

CDR3 sequence reads: CASSVQASNSPLHF. The DNA of the CDR3 is TGTGCCAGCAGCGTACAGGCGTCTAATTCACCCCTCCACTTT. This chain joins TRBV9 and TRBJ1-6; D remains ambiguous. CDR3 size: 14 residues. Trimming took 1 base from V and 6 from J, leaving 8 bases between them. Germline-derived CDR1 and CDR2 are SGDLS and YYNGEE.